This T cell receptor (beta chain) was profiled in a study of cytomegalovirus exposure and HLA in healthy donors. Across the study: Drawn from HLA-typed donors, about 85 million unique TCRs were held in an early data release.

V gave up 5 bases and J gave up 2 bases, with 10 bases separating them. The germline gives CDR1 MDHEN, CDR2 SYDVKM. The CDR3 totals 14 residues. Regarding this clone: Its antigen is undetermined.

A multiplex PCR was run with 60 Vbeta primers and 13 Jbeta primers. Assay used: immunoSEQ multiplex PCR; TCRdb lists only in-frame clones, some missing. Among around 140,000 clones listed, roughly four fifths were seen once. Study-wide results and caveats: Cytomegalovirus-associated status was assigned to some 180 TCR beta chains. Association of a missense DCLRE1C variant with TCR beta V- and J-gene trimming was reported in a later analysis. Earlier analysis found most TCR beta V segments productive about 87% or about 30% of the time.

This TCR derives from a man between 25 and 39 years old in good health and CMV-seronegative. The V call is TRBV28, the J call TRBJ1-5, with D unresolved. The sequencing sample was made of PBMCs. The CDR3 DNA follows: TGTGCCAGCAGTGGCGGAAACGGCAATCAGCCCCAGCATTTT. Protein sequence: CASSGGNGNQPQHF. Filled out from reference TRBV28 and TRBJ1-5, the complete variable domain reads DVKVTQSSRYLVKRTGEKVFLECVQDMDHENMFWYRQDPGLGLRLIYFSYDVKMKEKGDIPEGYSVSREKKERFSLILESASTNQTSMYLCASSGGNGNQPQHFGDGTRLSIL.